Presented here are 25 T cell receptor beta chains from one specimen sequenced in a study of T cells in Graves' hyperthyroidism and ophthalmopathy. Researchers amplified the TCR beta CDR3 regions from RNA transcripts. The TCR CDR3 first-round RT-PCR relied on the HTBI primer set. TCRdb redid the calling of the multiplex PCR reads with MiXCR, one entry per CDR3 protein. The data contain approximately 600,000 distinct CDR3 sequences, less than 25% of them singletons. Sequenced: blood. The source is a man aged 25-45 years with Graves' ophthalmopathy.

This rearrangement joins TRBV20-1 to TRBJ2-5; D is perhaps TRBD2 (6 bases). Looked up from germline, CDR1 is DFQATT and CDR2 is SNEGSKA (reference sequence). The CDR3 runs 14 residues. V was trimmed by 3 bases and J by 5 bases, leaving 16 bases between them. The CDR3 is CSARGAARGETQYF. DNA for the CDR3: TGCAGTGCTAGGGGAGCAGCCCGGGGGGAGACCCAGTACTTC.

This clonotype was seen a few times. V gene TRBV6-1 combines with J gene TRBJ1-1; D is possibly TRBD1 (5 bases). V lost 5 bases and J lost 1, with 17 bases in between. CDR1 is MNHNS and CDR2 is SASEGT in the germline V gene. The CDR3 is made up of 16 amino acids. The CDR3 DNA reads TGTGCCAGCAGTTATGGCCATGTGGGACCGAACACTGAAGCTTTCTTT. This translates into CASSYGHVGPNTEAFF.

This clonotype was found many times. The chain links TRBV3-1 to TRBJ2-4; 9 nucleotides align to TRBD2. The CDR3 is 16 residues long. Germline assignment: CDR1 LGHDT and CDR2 YNNKEL (reference sequence). J was trimmed by 1 base and V by 1 base; bases with no gene match: 2. CDR3 sequence: CASSQGSGRAKNIQYF. The CDR3 nucleotides are TGTGCCAGCAGCCAAGGGAGCGGGAGGGCCAAAAACATTCAGTACTTC.

Ten or more counts support this clonotype. This sequence joins TRBV11-2 and TRBJ2-5, with 7 positions matching TRBD2. V shed 2 bases, J shed 3 bases, and the junction held 9 bases outside the gene matches. Germline V gene data show CDR1 as SGHAT and CDR2 as FQNNGV. The CDR3 is 16 amino acids. CDR3 loop: CASSLPATSDEETQYF. The CDR3 DNA reads TGTGCCAGCAGCTTACCTGCCACTAGCGATGAAGAGACCCAGTACTTC. The full variable domain, with the rest looked up from reference TRBV11-2 and TRBJ2-5, is EAGVAQSPRYKIIEKRQSVAFWCNPISGHATLYWYQQILGQGPKLLIQFQNNGVVDDSQLPKDRFSAERLKGVDSTLKIQPAKLEDSAVYLCASSLPATSDEETQYFGPGTRLLVL.

This clonotype was found many times. The V and J genes are TRBV2 and TRBJ2-7; 11 nucleotides agree with TRBD2. J lost 4 bases, V lost 2 bases, and 7 bases had no gene match. The CDR3 spans 16 residues. Germline-derived CDR1 and CDR2 are SNHLY and FYNNEI. The CDR3 DNA reads as TGTGCCAGCAGTGAAAGGCCTAGCGGGAGGTTGTACGAGCAGTACTTC. It is translated as CASSERPSGRLYEQYF.

This clonotype was counted only a few times. The chain combines TRBV29-1 with TRBJ1-1, with TRBD1 as a possible D gene (5 bases). Trimming shortened V by 6 bases and J by 0 bases, and 14 bases separated the two germline ends. Germline CDR1 is SQVTM and CDR2 is ANQGSEA. The CDR3 consists of 14 residues. CDR3 bases: TGCAGCGTCGATCCGGGACTGATGAACACTGAAGCTTTCTTT. This translates into CSVDPGLMNTEAFF.

Concerning this clonotype: This may arise from a read error, as a much more abundant clone is one base away. The rearrangement uses TRBV28 and TRBJ2-1; 9 bases agree with TRBD2. Germline V gives CDR1 MDHEN, CDR2 SYDVKM. The CDR3 has 16 residues. The CDR3 sequence is CASSLPASGMDNGQFF. CDR3 DNA: TGTGCCAGCAGTTTACCGGCTAGCGGGATGGACAATGGGCAGTTCTTC. Variable domain in full (rest from reference TRBV28 and TRBJ2-1): DVKVTQSSRYLVKRTGEKVFLECVQDMDHENMFWYRQDPGLGLRLIYFSYDVKMKEKGDIPEGYSVSREKKERFSLILESASTNQTSMYLCASSLPASGMDNGQFFGPGTRLTVL.

CDR3 in amino acids: CASSYDRATEAFF. The CDR3, as DNA: TGTGCCAGCAGCTACGACAGGGCTACTGAAGCTTTCTTT. This sequence joins TRBV7-9 and TRBJ1-1; 7 nucleotides match TRBD1. J lost 5 bases, V lost 4 bases, and 4 bases had no gene match. The CDR3 consists of 13 residues. Per germline, CDR1 SEHNR and CDR2 FQNEAQ (reference sequence).

The genes are TRBV4-1 and TRBJ2-1; D gene ambiguous. Trimming took off 4 bases at V and 3 bases at J, with 16 bases between the two ends. CDR3 length equals 16 residues. Per the germline V gene, CDR1 is MGHRA and CDR2 is YSYEKL. The CDR3 sequence: CASSPDFAPIYNEQFF. The CDR3 DNA reads as TGCGCCAGCAGCCCTGACTTTGCCCCCATCTACAATGAGCAGTTCTTC.

In regard to this clonotype: A much larger clone lies a single base off, so this may be a read error. The V call is TRBV28, the J call TRBJ2-1, with 10 positions matching TRBD2. This CDR3 has 15 amino acids. Germline loops: CDR1 MDHEN, CDR2 SYDVKM. This chain's CDR3 is CATSPLAGENNEQFF. DNA of the CDR3: TGTGCCACCAGTCCGCTAGCGGGAGAGAACAATGAGCAGTTCTTC.

The chain has TRBV6-1 and TRBJ2-1, with 12 bases lining up with TRBD2. The CDR3 extends over 18 amino acids. In germline, CDR1 is MNHNS, CDR2 SASEGT. After removal of 5 bases from V and 0 bases from J, the junction contained 8 bases not matched to a gene. The CDR3 DNA reads as TGTGCCAGCAGTCTAACTAGCGGGAGGCCAAGCTCCTACAATGAGCAGTTCTTC. Translated, it gives CASSLTSGRPSSYNEQFF.

J is TRBJ1-3 and V is TRBV6-6; the D is unclear. V was trimmed by 2 bases and J by 0 bases, leaving 8 bases between them. Germline V lookup: CDR1 MNHNY, CDR2 SVGAGI (reference sequence). The CDR3 totals 15 residues. The CDR3 DNA reads as TGTGCCAGCAGTTACACGGGGAGCTCTGGAAACACCATATATTTT. This codes for CASSYTGSSGNTIYF.

The genes are TRBV6-1 and TRBJ2-7; 12 positions agree with TRBD1. V shed 3 bases, J shed 9 bases, and the junction held 6 bases outside the gene matches. Germline V gene lookup returns CDR1 MNHNS and CDR2 SASEGT. The CDR3 consists of 14 residues. CDR3 amino acids: CASSEPGQGAMQYF. The DNA of the CDR3 is TGTGCCAGCAGTGAGCCGGGACAGGGGGCGATGCAGTACTTC.

This clonotype was picked up a small number of times. The CDR3 loop is CASSDGGLGTGELFF. The CDR3 DNA reads as TGTGCCAGCAGTGATGGGGGGTTGGGCACCGGGGAGCTGTTTTTT. The rearrangement links TRBV6-1 to TRBJ2-2, with a weak D call TRBD2 (6 bases). CDR3 length: 15 residues. The V gene lost 3 bases and the J gene lost 4 bases, with 12 bases spanning the gap. CDR1 is MNHNS and CDR2 is SASEGT in the germline V gene.

The chain has TRBV11-2 and TRBJ1-2, with a weak D call TRBD1 (6 bases). V gave up 8 bases and J gave up 4 bases, with 20 bases separating them. The CDR3 sequence is 15 residues long. Germline loops: CDR1 SGHAT, CDR2 FQNNGV. The DNA for the CDR3 is TGTGCCAGCGGATTCCGGGACAAGGCCCTCTATGGCTACACCTTC. Its protein product is CASGFRDKALYGYTF.

The chain recombines TRBV27 with TRBJ2-1, with TRBD1 as a possible D gene (6 bases). Trimming cost V 5 bases and J 0 bases, with 14 bases left between them. CDR1 and CDR2 (germline): MNHEY, SMNVEV (reference sequence). This CDR3 has 16 residues. The CDR3 DNA reads as TGTGCCAGCAGTGACAGGCGTCGAAGCTCCTACAATGAGCAGTTCTTC. It codes for CASSDRRRSSYNEQFF.

This clonotype was found many times. The chain recombines TRBV24-1 with TRBJ2-3; TRBD1 is a possible D gene (5 bases). There are 15 residues in the CDR3. The V end lost 3 bases, the J end lost 4 bases, and 13 bases lay between the germline ends. The germline gives CDR1 KGHDR, CDR2 SFDVKD. Here the CDR3 DNA reads TGTGCCACCAGTGATGCAGGGCGGATCGCAGATACGCAGTATTTT. Translating it yields CATSDAGRIADTQYF.

This clonotype was seen repeatedly, ten times or more. DNA of the CDR3: TGTGCCAGCAGCCTATTCGGGACAGGGGGTTCCTTAGGGCAGTATTTT. Translated, it gives CASSLFGTGGSLGQYF. The rearrangement uses TRBV28 and TRBJ2-3; 11 nucleotides align to TRBD1. The CDR3 totals 16 residues. Germline V gives CDR1 MDHEN, CDR2 SYDVKM. The junction had 16 bases not matched to a gene; V was cut back by 6 bases and J by 11 bases.

The gene calls are TRBV3-1 and TRBJ1-1; 7 bases map to TRBD1. This CDR3 has 14 amino acids. CDR1 and CDR2 from the germline V gene are LGHDT and YNNKEL (reference sequence). With 0 bases clipped from V and 9 bases from J, the junction kept 7 bases outside the gene matches. The CDR3 region is CASSQEVPGQKAFF. The CDR3 DNA is TGTGCCAGCAGCCAAGAGGTACCGGGACAGAAAGCTTTCTTT.

The chain couples TRBV2 to TRBJ2-2; D uncertain. This CDR3 is built from 11 residues. Trimming took 8 bases from V and 6 from J, leaving 7 bases between them. The germline V gene encodes CDR1 SNHLY and CDR2 FYNNEI. The DNA of the CDR3 is TGTGCCAGCGGCTGGTCCGGGGAGCTGTTTTTT. It yields the protein CASGWSGELFF. The full variable domain, with the rest looked up from reference TRBV2 and TRBJ2-2, is EPEVTQTPSHQVTQMGQEVILRCVPISNHLYFYWYRQILGQKVEFLVSFYNNEISEKSEIFDDQFSVERPDGSNFTLKIRSTKLEDSAMYFCASGWSGELFFGEGSRLTVL.

This clonotype has a count of ten or more. The chain recombines TRBV27 with TRBJ1-1, with unresolved D. Germline V gene data show CDR1 as MNHEY and CDR2 as SMNVEV (reference sequence). CDR3 size: 15 residues. The V and J ends lost 5 bases and 3 bases respectively, with 16 bases between them. CDR3 sequence: CASSKMGRAHTEAFF. The CDR3 nucleotides are TGTGCCAGCAGTAAGATGGGGAGGGCTCACACTGAAGCTTTCTTT.

J is TRBJ1-6 and V is TRBV5-6; D call uncertain. The V gene's germline CDR1 is SGHDT and CDR2 YYEEEE. The length of the CDR3 is 13 residues. Trimming removed 5 bases at V and 3 bases at J, with 6 bases between. The CDR3 here is CASSRSYNSPLHF. In nucleotides, the CDR3 is TGTGCCAGCAGTCGTAGCTATAATTCACCCCTCCACTTT.

This clonotype was seen repeatedly, ten times or more. This chain connects TRBV11-2 to TRBJ1-5; D remains unclear. Germline V gene lookup returns CDR1 SGHAT and CDR2 FQNNGV. This CDR3 comprises 14 residues. Trimming shortened V by 0 bases and J by 7 bases, and 10 bases separated the two germline ends. CDR3 protein: CASSLDTYEQPQHF. DNA for the CDR3: TGTGCCAGCAGCTTAGACACTTACGAACAGCCCCAGCATTTT. Drawing the rest from reference TRBV11-2 and TRBJ1-5, the complete variable domain is EAGVAQSPRYKIIEKRQSVAFWCNPISGHATLYWYQQILGQGPKLLIQFQNNGVVDDSQLPKDRFSAERLKGVDSTLKIQPAKLEDSAVYLCASSLDTYEQPQHFGDGTRLSIL.

This chain joins TRBV29-1 and TRBJ2-1; 11 bases fit TRBD1. V was pared by 3 bases and J by 7 bases, with 2 bases of the junction left unmatched. The CDR3 sequence is 13 residues long. CDR1 is SQVTM, CDR2 ANQGSEA, per germline. The CDR3, as DNA: TGCAGCGTTGACAGGGACAGGGGGAATGAGCAGTTCTTC. This sequence encodes CSVDRDRGNEQFF.

This clonotype has at least ten counts. The gene calls are TRBV11-2 and TRBJ2-1; 8 bases agree with TRBD2. Germline-derived CDR1 and CDR2 are SGHAT and FQNNGV. V shed 1 base and J 4 bases; nucleotides not matched to a gene: 12. The CDR3 loop spans 18 amino acids. CDR3 in DNA: TGTGCCAGCAGCTTAGGTCCCCGGGAGGGCGGTTTTTACAATGAGCAGTTCTTC. Translation gives CASSLGPREGGFYNEQFF.